This entry describes one T cell receptor beta chain. Its antigen is currently not known. No per-base quality is available; no much larger clone lies one base away. There are 15 amino acids in the CDR3, from cysteine to phenylalanine inclusive. Left in the record is the CDR3 DNA by itself, 45 bases read in frame from the first base. The germline V gene (reference sequence) sets CDR1 to LNHDA and CDR2 to SQIVND. V is pared back by 5 bases and J by 3 bases, with 17 bases lying between the germline termini. The entry originates in a study of blood T cell repertoires in COVID-19 (dated by TCRdb to the early 2020s). Study-level background: Collaborator samples came from the United States, Italy and Spain and covered acute and convalescent phases of COVID-19. A de-identified subject ID, COVID-19 status, age in years and sex were almost always included in the sample metadata. The repertoires were released in a freely available public database intended as a resource for research on the immune response to SARS-CoV-2. The material from the prospective study consisted of cDNA or gDNA derived from T cells, B-cell-depleted T cells, or PBMCs. Where available, HLA class I and class II types were obtained from metadata supplied by the sample provider rather than from assay-based typing. The samples were drawn from the first 160 participants of the ongoing ImmuneRACE study and from 950 to 1,500 subjects provided by 6 global collaborators. Deeply sampled blood TCRbeta repertoires from subjects exposed to, actively infected with, or recovered from COVID-19 were included in the dataset.

At one collaborating source in Seattle, patients were enrolled during active infection and were followed longitudinally through the course of disease. Each collaborating institution followed its own protocols to collect whole blood in K2EDTA tubes. For TCRbeta analysis, collaborator samples were shipped as frozen whole blood, as isolated PBMCs, or as DNA extracted from either sample type. TCRbeta CDR3 regions were amplified from genomic DNA using the immunoSEQ Assay, a bias-controlled multiplex PCR. Under the source paper's analysis protocol: Nucleated cell counts per sample were estimated from amplification of reference gene primers within the assay. To quantify the absolute abundance of each unique TCRbeta CDR3 rearrangement, sequence reads were collapsed and filtered. For each sample, productive Simpson clonality was calculated by taking the square root of Simpson's diversity index across productive rearrangements. TCRdb took over this immuneACCESS table, retaining in-frame rearrangements with V and J assigned. Such tables are incomplete; in checked studies, under half of the missing clones stem from an unresolved V gene, and the remainder is unexplained. V and J calls and clone size are given by that table; D and trimming were obtained from the DNA. The sample table lists around 270,000 clones, 85% to 90% of them with a count of one. The top ten clones comprise 5.2% of the sample.

The paper as a whole reports these results and caveats: The quantity of clinical and demographic metadata differed by source and by participant and was supplied without curation.

The sequence was obtained from a woman aged 55 to 70 with COVID-19, enrolled during active disease. The V and J genes are TRBV19 and TRBJ2-7; tentative D gene TRBD2, with 6 bases matching. Sequences were obtained from peripheral blood. The CDR3 has the sequence CASSHSRDGSYEQYF. The base sequence is TGTGCCAGTAGTCATTCGAGGGACGGGAGCTACGAGCAGTACTTC. Here the CDR3 is joined to the reference TRBV19 and TRBJ2-7 genes, and the full variable domain is: DGGITQSPKYLFRKEGQNVTLSCEQNLNHDAMYWYRQDPGQGLRLIYYSQIVNDFQKGDIAEGYSVSREKKESFPLTVTSAQKNPTAFYLCASSHSRDGSYEQYFGPGTRLTVT.